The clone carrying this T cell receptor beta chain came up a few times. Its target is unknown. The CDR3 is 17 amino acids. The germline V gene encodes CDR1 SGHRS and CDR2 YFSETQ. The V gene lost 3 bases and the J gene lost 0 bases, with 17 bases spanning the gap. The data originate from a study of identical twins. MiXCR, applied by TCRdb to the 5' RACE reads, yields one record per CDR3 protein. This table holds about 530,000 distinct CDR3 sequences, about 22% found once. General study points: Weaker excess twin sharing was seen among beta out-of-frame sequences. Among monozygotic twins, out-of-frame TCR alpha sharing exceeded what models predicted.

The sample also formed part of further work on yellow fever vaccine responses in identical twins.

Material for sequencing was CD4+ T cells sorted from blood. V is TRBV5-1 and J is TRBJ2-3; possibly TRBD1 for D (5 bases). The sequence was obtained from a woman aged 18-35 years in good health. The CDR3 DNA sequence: TGCGCCAGCAGCTATGATCTGAGGACAAGTAGCACAGATACGCAGTATTTT. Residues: CASSYDLRTSSTDTQYF.